This TCR beta chain was recovered during a study of blood T cell repertoires in COVID-19. Turning to the study itself: Collection of acute and convalescent COVID-19 samples took place in the United States, Italy and Spain. Sample material is recorded as cDNA or gDNA derived from T cells, B-cell-depleted T cells, or PBMCs.

Between the trimmed V and J ends, which lost 1 base and 4 bases, there was a span of 13 bases. The CDR3 covers 15 residues. Germline V lookup: CDR1 MNHEY, CDR2 SMNVEV (reference sequence). Measured with immunoSEQ multiplex PCR; TCRdb has only the in-frame clones, and not every one. The sample comprises over 120,000 clones, roughly three quarters of which are singletons, and 1.5% to 2.5% rests with the top ten. This rearrangement joins TRBV27 to TRBJ1-2, with D perhaps matching TRBD1 (6 bases). The source material was peripheral blood. The TCR sequence derives from a woman in her sixties or seventies with acute or convalescent COVID-19. The CDR3 DNA is TGTGCCAGCAGTTTATTACCAGGGGAGCTCTATGGCTACACCTTC. Protein: CASSLLPGELYGYTF.